The subject of this entry is one T cell receptor (beta chain). Its cognate antigen is unknown. Libraries were prepared by immunoSEQ multiplex PCR; TCRdb keeps only in-frame clonotypes and omits some of them. The data contain 50,000 to 60,000 clones, 80% of them singletons. This entry belongs to a study of T cells in localized non-small cell lung cancer. Overall study findings and caveats: The study linked higher blood T cell density to longer overall survival. Out of the top 100 tumor clones, a median roughly 50 were seen in adjacent lung.

The CDR3 has 18 amino acids. CDR1 and CDR2 from the germline V gene are LGHNA and YNFKEQ. Trimming took 0 bases from V and 0 from J; bases not matched to a gene: 8. This rearrangement joins TRBV4-2 to TRBJ1-3; 7 positions match TRBD1. This sequence originates from a woman aged 35 to 70 with stage II lung adenocarcinoma. This specimen consisted of PBMCs, obtained before any cancer treatment. The CDR3 spells CASSQEPGTVDSGNTIYF. CDR3 coding DNA: TGTGCCAGCAGCCAAGAACCTGGGACAGTCGACTCTGGAAACACCATATATTTT.